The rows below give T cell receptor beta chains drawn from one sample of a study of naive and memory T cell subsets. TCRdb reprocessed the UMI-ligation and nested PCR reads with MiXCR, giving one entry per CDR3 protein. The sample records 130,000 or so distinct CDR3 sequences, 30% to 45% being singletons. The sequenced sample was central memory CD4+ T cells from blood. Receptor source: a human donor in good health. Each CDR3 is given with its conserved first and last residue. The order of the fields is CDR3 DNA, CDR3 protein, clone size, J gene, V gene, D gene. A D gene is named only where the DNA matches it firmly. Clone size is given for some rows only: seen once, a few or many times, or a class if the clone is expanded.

DNA: TGTGCCAGCAGCCAAGTGGCTGAAGCTTTCTTT
CDR3: CASSQVAEAFF
size: -
J: TRBJ1-1
V: TRBV14
D: -

DNA: TGTGCCAGCAGCCTGGGACCGAGCTCTGGGGCCAACGTCCTGACTTTC
CDR3: CASSLGPSSGANVLTF
size: -
J: TRBJ2-6
V: TRBV7-2
D: -

DNA: TGTGCCAGCGTCCAGCGGGGCGGCAAAAACATTCAGTACTTC
CDR3: CASVQRGGKNIQYF
size: -
J: TRBJ2-4
V: TRBV5-5
D: TRBD2

DNA: TGTGCCAGCAGTTACCGCGGACGGTCGGGCACTGAAGCTTTCTTT
CDR3: CASSYRGRSGTEAFF
size: -
J: TRBJ1-1
V: TRBV6-2/TRBV6-3
D: -

DNA: TGTGCCTCCGTAGTAATAAAGGGGTACGAGCAGTACTTC
CDR3: CASVVIKGYEQYF
size: -
J: TRBJ2-7
V: TRBV2
D: -

DNA: TGTGCCAGCAGCCAAGAGCCAGGGGAGACCCAGTACTTC
CDR3: CASSQEPGETQYF
size: -
J: TRBJ2-5
V: TRBV3-1
D: -

DNA: TGTGCCAGCAGCTTAGGGCAGGGGGCAACAGATACGCAGTATTTT
CDR3: CASSLGQGATDTQYF
size: -
J: TRBJ2-3
V: TRBV7-2
D: TRBD1

DNA: TGTGCCAGCGGGGACAGGGGACTTGCGGGAGGCTACACCTTC
CDR3: CASGDRGLAGGYTF
size: -
J: TRBJ1-2
V: TRBV6-5
D: TRBD1

DNA: TGTGCCAGCAGTTTAGGTAGGGCAGGGGGTCAGCCCCAGCATTTT
CDR3: CASSLGRAGGQPQHF
size: -
J: TRBJ1-5
V: TRBV12-3/TRBV12-4
D: TRBD1

DNA: TGTGCCAGCTCACGTCGTCCTAGCGGGACGAGCTCCTACAATGAGCAGTTCTTC
CDR3: CASSRRPSGTSSYNEQFF
size: -
J: TRBJ2-1
V: TRBV18
D: TRBD2

DNA: TGTGCCAGCAGTCTTAGCGGAGAGGATAATGAGCAGTTCTTC
CDR3: CASSLSGEDNEQFF
size: few
J: TRBJ2-1
V: TRBV28
D: -

DNA: TGTGCCAGCAGCTTGTCGGTCGGACCCAACTATGGCTACACCTTC
CDR3: CASSLSVGPNYGYTF
size: few
J: TRBJ1-2
V: TRBV13
D: -

DNA: TGTGCCAGCAGCGTAGTGGGGGGGGGCACAGATACGCAGTATTTT
CDR3: CASSVVGGGTDTQYF
size: -
J: TRBJ2-3
V: TRBV9
D: TRBD2

DNA: TGCAGTGCTAGAGGTGGGACTAGCGGGAGCTCTAGCACAGATACGCAGTATTTT
CDR3: CSARGGTSGSSSTDTQYF
size: few
J: TRBJ2-3
V: TRBV20-1
D: TRBD2

DNA: TGTGCCAGCAGCCCCTATAATTTCTATGGCTACACCTTC
CDR3: CASSPYNFYGYTF
size: -
J: TRBJ1-2
V: TRBV7-2
D: -

DNA: TGTGCCAGCAGTGAAGCTTCTATGGGGGTCGGGGCTCGAGGGGAGCTGTTTTTT
CDR3: CASSEASMGVGARGELFF
size: few
J: TRBJ2-2
V: TRBV6-1
D: -

DNA: TGTGCCAGCAGCTTAATTGGGACAGGAGTTAACAATGAGCAGTTCTTC
CDR3: CASSLIGTGVNNEQFF
size: -
J: TRBJ2-1
V: TRBV7-9
D: TRBD1

DNA: TGTGCCAGCAGCGTAGCTGTGACCGGGGAGCTGTTTTTT
CDR3: CASSVAVTGELFF
size: -
J: TRBJ2-2
V: TRBV9
D: -

DNA: TGTGCCAGCAGCTCCTATAGCACAGATACGCAGTATTTT
CDR3: CASSSYSTDTQYF
size: few
J: TRBJ2-3
V: TRBV7-2
D: -

DNA: TGTGCCAGCAGTTACGTGAAGAACGAGCAGTACTTC
CDR3: CASSYVKNEQYF
size: -
J: TRBJ2-7
V: TRBV6-6
D: -

DNA: TGTGCCAGCAGCTTGGACCCAGGTCGCACAGATACGCAGTATTTT
CDR3: CASSLDPGRTDTQYF
size: once
J: TRBJ2-3
V: TRBV6-1
D: -

DNA: TGTGCCAGCAGCTACCCGACTAACCTAAATGAGCAGTTCTTC
CDR3: CASSYPTNLNEQFF
size: -
J: TRBJ2-1
V: TRBV6-2/TRBV6-3
D: -